This T cell receptor (beta chain) emerged from a study of OX40 agonist ivuxolimab in advanced cancers. Study as a whole: A mean age of 60 years, range roughly 20 to 80, was recorded, and approximately 85% were male. Study-wide findings and caveats: Researchers did not establish what antigens the expanded peripheral T cells target.

Germline V gene data show CDR1 as MDHEN and CDR2 as SYDVKM. The CDR3 sequence is 16 residues long. V was pared by 5 bases and J by 4 bases, with 13 bases of the junction left unmatched. Generated by immunoSEQ multiplex PCR, the TCRdb table keeps only in-frame clones and is missing some. The sample includes about 77,000 clones, 65% to 85% seen only once; the top ten take more than 3.5%. Points on this clone: What it recognizes is unknown.

The timepoints at which blood was sampled were baseline, cycle 4 day 1, and cycle 7 day 1. V is TRBV28 and J is TRBJ2-7; 8 nucleotides match TRBD1. This sequence was found in an adult with an advanced solid tumor such as melanoma, head and neck, liver or kidney cancer. The source was CD4+ or CD8+ T cells sorted from blood, collected in a trial of the OX40 agonist ivuxolimab. In nucleotides, the CDR3 is TGTGCCAGCAGTATGACGTGGCAGGGGGCAAGGTACGAGCAGTACTTC. Protein sequence: CASSMTWQGARYEQYF.